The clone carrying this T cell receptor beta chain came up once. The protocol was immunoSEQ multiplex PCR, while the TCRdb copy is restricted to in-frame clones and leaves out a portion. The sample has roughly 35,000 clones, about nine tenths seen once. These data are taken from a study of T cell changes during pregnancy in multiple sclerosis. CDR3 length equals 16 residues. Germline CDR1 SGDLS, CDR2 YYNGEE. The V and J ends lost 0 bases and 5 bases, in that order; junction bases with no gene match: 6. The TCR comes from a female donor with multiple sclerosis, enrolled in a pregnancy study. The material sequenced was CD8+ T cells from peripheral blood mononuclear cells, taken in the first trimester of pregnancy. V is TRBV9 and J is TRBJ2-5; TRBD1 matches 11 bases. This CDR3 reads CASSVARTGGMETQYF. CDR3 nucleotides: TGTGCCAGCAGCGTAGCTAGGACAGGGGGCATGGAGACCCAGTACTTC.